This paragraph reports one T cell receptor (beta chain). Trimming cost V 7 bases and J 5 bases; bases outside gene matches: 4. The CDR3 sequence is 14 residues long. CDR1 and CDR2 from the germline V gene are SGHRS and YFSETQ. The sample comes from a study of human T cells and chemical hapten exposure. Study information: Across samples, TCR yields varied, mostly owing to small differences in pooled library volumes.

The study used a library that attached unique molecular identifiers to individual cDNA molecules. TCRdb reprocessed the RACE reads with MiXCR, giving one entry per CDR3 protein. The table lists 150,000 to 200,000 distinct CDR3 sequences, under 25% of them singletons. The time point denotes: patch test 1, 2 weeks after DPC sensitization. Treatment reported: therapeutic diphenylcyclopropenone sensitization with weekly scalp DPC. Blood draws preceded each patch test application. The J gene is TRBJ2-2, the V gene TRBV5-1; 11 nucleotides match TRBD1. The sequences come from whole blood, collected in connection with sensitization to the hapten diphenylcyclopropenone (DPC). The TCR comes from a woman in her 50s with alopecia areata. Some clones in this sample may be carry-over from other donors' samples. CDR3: CASLGQGVTGELFF. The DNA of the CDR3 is TGCGCCAGCCTGGGACAGGGGGTAACCGGGGAGCTGTTTTTT. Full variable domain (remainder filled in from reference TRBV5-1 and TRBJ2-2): KAGVTQTPRYLIKTRGQQVTLSCSPISGHRSVSWYQQTPGQGLQFLFEYFSETQRNKGNFPGRFSGRQFSNSRSEMNVSTLELGDSALYLCASLGQGVTGELFFGEGSRLTVL.